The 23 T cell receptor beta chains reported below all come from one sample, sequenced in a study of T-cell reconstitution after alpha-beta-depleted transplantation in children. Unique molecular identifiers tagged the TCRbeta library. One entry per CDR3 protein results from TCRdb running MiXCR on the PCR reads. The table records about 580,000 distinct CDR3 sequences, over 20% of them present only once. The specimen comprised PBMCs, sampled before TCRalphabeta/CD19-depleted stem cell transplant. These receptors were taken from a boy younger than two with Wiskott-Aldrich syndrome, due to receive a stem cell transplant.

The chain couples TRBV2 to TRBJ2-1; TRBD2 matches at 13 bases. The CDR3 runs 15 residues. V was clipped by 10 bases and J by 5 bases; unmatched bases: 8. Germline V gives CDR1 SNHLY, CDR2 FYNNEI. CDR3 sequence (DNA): TGTGCCACCACTAGCGGGAGGGCCTTCCACAATGAGCAGTTCTTC. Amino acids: CATTSGRAFHNEQFF.

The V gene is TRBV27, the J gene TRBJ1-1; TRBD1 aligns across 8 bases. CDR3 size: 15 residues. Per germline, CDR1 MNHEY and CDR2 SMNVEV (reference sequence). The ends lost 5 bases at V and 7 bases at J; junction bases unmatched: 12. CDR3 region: CASSPTQGARGEAFF. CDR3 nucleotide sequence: TGTGCCAGCAGTCCCACCCAGGGGGCGCGCGGTGAAGCTTTCTTT.

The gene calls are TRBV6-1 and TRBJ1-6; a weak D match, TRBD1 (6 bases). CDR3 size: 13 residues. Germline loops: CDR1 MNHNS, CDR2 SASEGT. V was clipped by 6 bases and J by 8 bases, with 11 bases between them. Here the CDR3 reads CASSRGLDSPLHF. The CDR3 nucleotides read TGTGCCAGCAGCAGGGGATTGGATTCACCCCTCCACTTT.

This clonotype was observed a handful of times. The CDR3 DNA is TGTGCCAGCAGCGTGCAAGCGGGTGTAGGCTACGAGCAGTACTTC. Amino acids: CASSVQAGVGYEQYF. The chain combines TRBV9 with TRBJ2-7, with a tentative D call TRBD2 (6 bases). The CDR3 is made up of 15 amino acids. V gave up 2 bases and J gave up 3 bases, with 15 bases separating them. Germline lookup yields CDR1 SGDLS and CDR2 YYNGEE.

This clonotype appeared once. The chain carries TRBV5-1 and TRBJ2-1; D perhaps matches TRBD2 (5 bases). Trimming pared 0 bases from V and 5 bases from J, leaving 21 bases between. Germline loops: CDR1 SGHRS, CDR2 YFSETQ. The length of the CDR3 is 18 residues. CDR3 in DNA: TGCGCCAGCAGCTTGGAGAGCGGAGACCCCTTTTGGGACAATGAGCAGTTCTTC. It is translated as CASSLESGDPFWDNEQFF.

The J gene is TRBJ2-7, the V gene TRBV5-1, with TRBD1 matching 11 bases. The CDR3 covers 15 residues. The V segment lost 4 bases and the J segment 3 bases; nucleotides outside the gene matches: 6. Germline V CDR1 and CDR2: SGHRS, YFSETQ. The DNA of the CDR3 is TGCGCCAGCAGCATCGGACAGGGGGCTATCTACGAGCAGTACTTC. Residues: CASSIGQGAIYEQYF.

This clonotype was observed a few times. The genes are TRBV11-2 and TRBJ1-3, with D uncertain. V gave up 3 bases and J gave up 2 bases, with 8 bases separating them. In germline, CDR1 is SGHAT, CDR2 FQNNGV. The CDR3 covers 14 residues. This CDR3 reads CASSFIRTGNTIYF. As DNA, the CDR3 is TGTGCCAGCAGCTTTATCCGTACTGGAAACACCATATATTTT. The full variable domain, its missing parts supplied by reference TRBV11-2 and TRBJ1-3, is EAGVAQSPRYKIIEKRQSVAFWCNPISGHATLYWYQQILGQGPKLLIQFQNNGVVDDSQLPKDRFSAERLKGVDSTLKIQPAKLEDSAVYLCASSFIRTGNTIYFGEGSWLTVV.

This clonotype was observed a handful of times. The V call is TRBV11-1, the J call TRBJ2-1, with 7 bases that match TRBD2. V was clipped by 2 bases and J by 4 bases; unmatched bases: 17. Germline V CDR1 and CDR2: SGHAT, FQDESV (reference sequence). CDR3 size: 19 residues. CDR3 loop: CASSLSPTHGRPYYNEQFF. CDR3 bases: TGTGCCAGCAGCTTATCGCCCACCCACGGGAGGCCTTATTACAATGAGCAGTTCTTC.

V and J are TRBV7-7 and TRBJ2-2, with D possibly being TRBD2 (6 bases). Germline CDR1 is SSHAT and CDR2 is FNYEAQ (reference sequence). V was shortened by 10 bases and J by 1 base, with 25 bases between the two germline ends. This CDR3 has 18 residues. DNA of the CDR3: TGTGCCACGACCCGGGCTAGCGCTAACCGCATGAACACCGGGGAGCTGTTTTTT. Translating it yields CATTRASANRMNTGELFF.

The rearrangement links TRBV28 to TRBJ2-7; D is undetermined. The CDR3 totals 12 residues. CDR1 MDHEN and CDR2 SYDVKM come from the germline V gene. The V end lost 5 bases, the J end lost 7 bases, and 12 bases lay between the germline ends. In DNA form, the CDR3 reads TGTGCCAGCAGTGGGCCCCGCGGAGAGCAGTACTTC. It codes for CASSGPRGEQYF.

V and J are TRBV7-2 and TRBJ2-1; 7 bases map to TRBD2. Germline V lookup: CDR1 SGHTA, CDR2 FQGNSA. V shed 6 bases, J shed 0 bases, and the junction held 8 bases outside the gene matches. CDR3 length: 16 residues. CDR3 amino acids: CASRGKRTSSYNEQFF. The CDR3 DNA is TGTGCCAGCAGGGGTAAGCGGACTAGCTCCTACAATGAGCAGTTCTTC.

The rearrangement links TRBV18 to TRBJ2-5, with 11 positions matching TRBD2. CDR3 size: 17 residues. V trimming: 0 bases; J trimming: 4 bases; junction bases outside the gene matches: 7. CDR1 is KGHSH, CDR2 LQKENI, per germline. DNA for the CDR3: TGTGCCAGCTCACCACCGGGACTAGCGGCCAGGGGAGAGACCCAGTACTTC. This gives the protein CASSPPGLAARGETQYF.

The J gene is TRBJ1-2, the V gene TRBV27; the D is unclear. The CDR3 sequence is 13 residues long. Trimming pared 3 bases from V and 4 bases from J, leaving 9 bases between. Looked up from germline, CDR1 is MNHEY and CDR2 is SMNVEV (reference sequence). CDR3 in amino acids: CASSFYGFYGYTF. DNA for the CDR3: TGTGCCAGCAGTTTTTACGGGTTCTATGGCTACACCTTC.

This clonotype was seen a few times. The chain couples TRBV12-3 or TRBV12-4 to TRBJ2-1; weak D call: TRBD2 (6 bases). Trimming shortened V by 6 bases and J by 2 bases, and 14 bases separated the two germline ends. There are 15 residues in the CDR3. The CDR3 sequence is CASRGGVAAYNEQFF. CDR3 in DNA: TGTGCCAGCAGGGGTGGGGTAGCGGCCTACAATGAGCAGTTCTTC.

The CDR3 sequence: CAISETNYGYTF. The DNA for the CDR3 is TGTGCCATCAGTGAGACCAACTATGGCTACACCTTC. V is TRBV10-3 and J is TRBJ1-2; unclear D gene. V lost 2 bases, J lost 2 bases, and 3 bases lay in between. The CDR3 has 12 amino acids. CDR1 and CDR2 (germline): ENHRY, SYGVKD.

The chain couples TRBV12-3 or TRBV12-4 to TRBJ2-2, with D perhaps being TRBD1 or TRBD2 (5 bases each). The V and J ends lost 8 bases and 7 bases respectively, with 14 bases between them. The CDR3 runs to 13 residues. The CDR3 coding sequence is TGTGCCAGCGGAGGAGACAGCTACGGGGAGCTGTTTTTT. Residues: CASGGDSYGELFF.

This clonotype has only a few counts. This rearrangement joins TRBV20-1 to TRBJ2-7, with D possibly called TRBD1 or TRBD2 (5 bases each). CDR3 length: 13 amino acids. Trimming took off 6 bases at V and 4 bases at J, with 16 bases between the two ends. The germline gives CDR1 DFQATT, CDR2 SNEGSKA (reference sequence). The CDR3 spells CSAPLGEWYEQYF. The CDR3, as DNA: TGCAGTGCCCCGTTGGGGGAGTGGTACGAGCAGTACTTC.

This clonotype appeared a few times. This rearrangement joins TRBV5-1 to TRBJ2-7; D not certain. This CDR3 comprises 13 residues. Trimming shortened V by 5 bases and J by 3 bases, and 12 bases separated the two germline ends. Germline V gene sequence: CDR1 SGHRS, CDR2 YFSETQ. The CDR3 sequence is CASSYRANYEQYF. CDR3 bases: TGCGCCAGCAGTTACCGGGCTAACTACGAGCAGTACTTC.

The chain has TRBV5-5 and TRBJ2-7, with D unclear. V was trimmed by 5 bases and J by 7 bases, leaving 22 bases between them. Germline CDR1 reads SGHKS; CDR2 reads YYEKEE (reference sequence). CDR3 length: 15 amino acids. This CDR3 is CASSVARVKYVEQYF. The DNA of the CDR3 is TGTGCCAGCAGTGTAGCCCGGGTTAAGTACGTGGAGCAGTACTTC.

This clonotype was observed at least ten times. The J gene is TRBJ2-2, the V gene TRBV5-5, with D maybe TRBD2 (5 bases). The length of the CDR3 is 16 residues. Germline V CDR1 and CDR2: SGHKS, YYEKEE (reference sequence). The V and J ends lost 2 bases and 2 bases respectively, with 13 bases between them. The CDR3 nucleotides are TGTGCCAGCAGCTTTAGGGAGCGGAGAAACACCGGGGAGCTGTTTTTT. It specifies CASSFRERRNTGELFF. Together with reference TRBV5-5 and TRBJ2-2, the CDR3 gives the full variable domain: DAGVTQSPTHLIKTRGQQVTLRCSPISGHKSVSWYQQVLGQGPQFIFQYYEKEERGRGNFPDRFSARQFPNYSSELNVNALLLGDSALYLCASSFRERRNTGELFFGEGSRLTVL.

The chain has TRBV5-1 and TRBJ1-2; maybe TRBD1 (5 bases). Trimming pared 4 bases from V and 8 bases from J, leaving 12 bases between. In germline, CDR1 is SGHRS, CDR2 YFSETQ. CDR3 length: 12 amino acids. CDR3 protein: CASSGTLDGYTF. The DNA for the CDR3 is TGCGCCAGCAGCGGGACCCTGGACGGCTACACCTTC.

The CDR3 region has the DNA TGCGCCAGCACCACCTTACCGGGAGTCGAATGCGGCTACACCTTC. Residues: CASTTLPGVECGYTF. V and J are TRBV5-1 and TRBJ1-2; D not certain. CDR1 and CDR2 (germline): SGHRS, YFSETQ. The V end lost 6 bases, the J end lost 8 bases, and 23 bases lay between the germline ends. The CDR3 totals 15 residues. The variable domain in full, completed from reference TRBV5-1 and TRBJ1-2, reads KAGVTQTPRYLIKTRGQQVTLSCSPISGHRSVSWYQQTPGQGLQFLFEYFSETQRNKGNFPGRFSGRQFSNSRSEMNVSTLELGDSALYLCASTTLPGVECGYTFGSGTRLTVV.

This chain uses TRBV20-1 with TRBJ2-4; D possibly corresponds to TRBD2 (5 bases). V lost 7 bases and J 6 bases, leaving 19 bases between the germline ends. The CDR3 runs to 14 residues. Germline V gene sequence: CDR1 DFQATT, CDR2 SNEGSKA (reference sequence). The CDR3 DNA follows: TGCAGTGGAGGGAGTCCCCTTTCGGGAAACATTCAGTACTTC. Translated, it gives CSGGSPLSGNIQYF.